This T cell receptor (beta chain) emerged from a study of beta chain features in type 1 diabetes. V was shortened by 1 base and J by 1 base, with 10 bases between the two germline ends. This CDR3 region has 14 residues. Germline V gives CDR1 SQVTM, CDR2 ANQGSEA. This clone has just a few counts. The whole isolated RNA underwent reverse transcription, so sequencing captured expressed TCRB transcripts. Libraries were prepared by immunoSEQ multiplex PCR; TCRdb keeps only in-frame clonotypes and omits some of them. The table includes a few hundred thousand clones, around 19% detected once. V is TRBV29-1 and J is TRBJ1-1, with a weak D call TRBD1 (6 bases). The sequenced sample was naive CD4+ T cells from blood. The TCR sequence derives from a woman younger than 30 in good health. The CDR3 protein is CSVEGGQKNTEAFF. The CDR3 DNA is TGCAGCGTTGAAGGGGGACAAAAGAACACTGAAGCTTTCTTT.